This TCR beta chain emerged from a study of cytomegalovirus exposure and HLA in healthy donors. Regarding the study as a whole: A highly shared variant cluster was judged a likely technical artifact. Rare TCR sequences dominated, though some public TCRs recurred in many donors.

Notes on this clone: What it binds is not known.

The PCR contained 60 Vbeta and 13 Jbeta primers. Original processing methods: An analysis performed later counted about 80 million unique TCR beta chains (roughly 10 million of them shared). Profiled with immunoSEQ multiplex PCR; TCRdb holds only in-frame clones, not every one. That table is the source of V, J and clone size, and D and trimming were worked out from the DNA. In the table there are over 130,000 clones, about 79% of which are singletons. The V end was cut by 6 bases, the J end by 10 bases, with 16 bases between. The CDR3 spans 14 residues. Germline lookup yields CDR1 MNHEY and CDR2 SMNVEV (reference sequence).

Specimen: PBMCs. This sequence was found in a male donor in good health and CMV-seronegative. The rearrangement links TRBV27 to TRBJ1-6; the D gene is possibly TRBD1 (6 bases). CDR3 sequence: CASREVQGLSPLHF. CDR3 bases: TGTGCCAGCAGAGAGGTACAGGGCCTGTCACCCCTCCACTTT.